Shown below are 8 T cell receptor beta chains from a single sample sequenced in a study of cytomegalovirus exposure and HLA in healthy donors. PCR primers comprised 60 Vbeta and 13 Jbeta primers. Sequenced by immunoSEQ multiplex PCR; TCRdb stores in-frame clones only, minus some. The table has 95,000 to 100,000 clones, 75% to 90% seen once. The sequencing sample was made of PBMCs. These receptor sequences come from a man aged 25-45 years in good health and CMV-seronegative.

The chain recombines TRBV5-1 with TRBJ1-1, with D possibly TRBD1 on 6 matching bases. The CDR3 spans 16 residues. Trimming took 1 base from V and 1 from J, leaving 14 bases between them. Germline V gene lookup returns CDR1 SGHRS and CDR2 YFSETQ. CDR3 coding DNA: TGCGCCAGCAGCTTGTGGGGCTACAGGGAGAACACTGAAGCTTTCTTT. It codes for CASSLWGYRENTEAFF.

This clone was recorded only once. This chain connects TRBV5-4 to TRBJ2-7, with D possibly TRBD1 on 6 matching bases. CDR3 size: 15 residues. Germline-derived CDR1 and CDR2 are SGHNT and YYREEE (reference sequence). V dropped 1 base and J dropped 3 bases, with 14 bases sitting between them. The CDR3 protein is CASSLRDRSSYEQYF. The CDR3 DNA reads TGTGCCAGCAGCTTGCGCGACAGGTCGAGCTACGAGCAGTACTTC.

The chain is built from TRBV28 and TRBJ2-5; a possible D gene is TRBD2 (5 bases). Between the trimmed V and J ends, which lost 7 bases and 6 bases, there was a span of 15 bases. CDR1 is MDHEN and CDR2 is SYDVKM in the germline V gene. The CDR3 runs 13 residues. The CDR3 DNA is TGTGCCAGCATTGGAGGAAGTTCTAAGACCCAGTACTTC. Protein product: CASIGGSSKTQYF. The whole variable domain, remainder taken from reference TRBV28 and TRBJ2-5, is DVKVTQSSRYLVKRTGEKVFLECVQDMDHENMFWYRQDPGLGLRLIYFSYDVKMKEKGDIPEGYSVSREKKERFSLILESASTNQTSMYLCASIGGSSKTQYFGPGTRLLVL.

A note on this clone: A read error may account for a junction end that differs from germline. V usage is TRBV7-9 and J usage is TRBJ2-5, with D unresolved. This CDR3 has 12 amino acids. Germline V CDR1 and CDR2: SEHNR, FQNEAQ (reference sequence). CDR3 DNA: TGTTCCAGCAGCTTAAATCGAGAGACCCAGTACTTC. Its protein is CSSSLNRETQYF.

The table lists this clone with a count of one. This rearrangement joins TRBV6-5 to TRBJ2-5; D unclear. The CDR3 sequence is 14 residues long. Germline CDR1 is MNHEY and CDR2 is SVGAGI. V was pared by 2 bases and J by 5 bases, with 12 bases between. CDR3 sequence: CASSYVSSAETQYF. CDR3 bases: TGTGCCAGCAGTTACGTCTCTAGTGCGGAGACCCAGTACTTC.

The rearrangement links TRBV5-4 to TRBJ2-1, with a tentative D call TRBD2 (6 bases). Per germline, CDR1 SGHNT and CDR2 YYREEE (reference sequence). Trimming left V 4 bases short and J 9 bases short, with 23 bases between. The CDR3 extends over 16 amino acids. Here the CDR3 reads CASSPLRDLTNSEQFF. CDR3 bases: TGTGCCAGCAGCCCGCTGCGGGATCTAACTAACAGTGAGCAGTTCTTC.

V gene TRBV7-9 combines with J gene TRBJ2-7, with D possibly TRBD1 on 5 matching bases. The germline V gene encodes CDR1 SEHNR and CDR2 FQNEAQ (reference sequence). There are 16 residues in the CDR3. V gave up 5 bases and J gave up 3 bases, with 20 bases separating them. The CDR3 region is CASSPADTTRIYEQYF. The DNA of the CDR3 is TGTGCCAGCAGCCCCGCGGACACCACACGAATCTACGAGCAGTACTTC.

This clone is a singleton in its sample. CDR3 DNA sequence: TGTGCCAGCAGTGGTACCCAGGGGGCATCGGGAAATGAGCAGTTCTTC. Its translation is CASSGTQGASGNEQFF. The V gene is TRBV6-1, the J gene TRBJ2-1, with 8 bases lining up with TRBD1. This CDR3 is 16 amino acids long. V was pared by 4 bases and J by 7 bases, with 12 bases of the junction left unmatched. Germline V CDR1 and CDR2: MNHNS, SASEGT.